The 14 T cell receptor beta chains listed next were all sequenced from one sample in a study of cytomegalovirus exposure and HLA in healthy donors (TCRdb year 2017). Library prep was done by the immunoSEQ multiplex PCR assay. For the multiplex PCR, a mixture combining 60 forward primers for TCR Vbeta segments and 13 reverse primers for TCR Jbeta segments was used. The source is immuneACCESS, and TCRdb retained only in-frame sequences with V and J called. Part of the clones is not carried over; for the studies checked, unresolved V genes explain less than half of this, and the remainder is unexplained. The sample data list about 160,000 clones, and about 77% of these were observed just once. Approximately 2.9% of the sample is taken by the ten largest. Sequencing was carried out using PBMCs. These receptors originate from a woman aged 40-49 years in good health and CMV-seropositive.

V usage is TRBV28 and J usage is TRBJ2-1; 10 nucleotides agree with TRBD1. Looked up from germline, CDR1 is MDHEN and CDR2 is SYDVKM. The CDR3 loop spans 17 amino acids. V gave up 2 bases and J gave up 0 bases; unmatched junction bases: 4. The CDR3 bases are TGTGCCAGCAGTTTAAGGACAGGGGGGTACTCCTACAATGAGCAGTTCTTC. It yields the protein CASSLRTGGYSYNEQFF.

The rearrangement links TRBV4-3 to TRBJ2-1, with 8 nucleotides matching TRBD1. Unmatched junction bases numbered 9, after V lost 2 bases and J lost 9 bases. CDR1 LGHNA and CDR2 YSLEER come from the germline V gene. The CDR3 covers 15 residues. CDR3 in amino acids: CASSQLPDRASEQFF. The CDR3, as DNA: TGCGCCAGCAGCCAACTTCCGGACAGGGCAAGTGAGCAGTTCTTC.

The CDR3 DNA reads TGTGCCAGCAGTTACCGACAGGGAGCTTCCTACGAGCAGTACTTC. Protein sequence: CASSYRQGASYEQYF. J is TRBJ2-7 and V is TRBV28, with TRBD1 matching over 7 bases. The V gene's germline CDR1 is MDHEN and CDR2 SYDVKM. V shed 4 bases and J 1 base; nucleotides not matched to a gene: 7. The CDR3 loop spans 15 amino acids.

This chain links TRBV19 with TRBJ2-3, with D perhaps TRBD2 (6 bases). The CDR3 contains 18 residues. Germline V gene data show CDR1 as LNHDA and CDR2 as SQIVND (reference sequence). V shed 8 bases and J shed 0 bases, with 24 bases lying between them. The CDR3: CASGIRGVTKSSTDTQYF. The CDR3, as DNA: TGTGCCAGTGGGATTCGCGGGGTCACGAAATCTAGCACAGATACGCAGTATTTT.

The genes are TRBV7-9 and TRBJ2-7; no firm D call. Trimming cost V 6 bases and J 1 base, with 10 bases left between them. Germline CDR1 and CDR2: SEHNR and FQNEAQ (reference sequence). This CDR3 comprises 13 residues. The CDR3 sequence: CASSTDPSYEQYF. The CDR3 DNA follows: TGTGCCAGCAGTACAGACCCTTCCTACGAGCAGTACTTC.

V and J are TRBV4-3 and TRBJ2-7, with 7 bases that match TRBD1. The CDR3 is 15 residues long. V lost 3 bases, J lost 0 bases, and 5 bases stayed unmatched. The V gene's germline CDR1 is LGHNA and CDR2 YSLEER. Written as DNA, the CDR3 is TGCGCCAGCAGCCACGCAGGGGGAAGCTCCTACGAGCAGTACTTC. It translates to CASSHAGGSSYEQYF.

This clone was picked up one time. The V call is TRBV29-1, the J call TRBJ2-5, with 9 bases matching TRBD1. The junction had 9 bases not matched to a gene; V was cut back by 5 bases and J by 8 bases. The CDR3 totals 13 residues. In germline, CDR1 is SQVTM, CDR2 ANQGSEA. The CDR3, as DNA: TGCAGCGTTCCTGCCGGGACAGGGAAAACCCAGTACTTC. Protein product: CSVPAGTGKTQYF.

V usage is TRBV11-3 and J usage is TRBJ2-6, with 8 bases identical to TRBD1. This CDR3 has 18 amino acids. Germline assignment: CDR1 SGHNT and CDR2 YENEEA. The junction had 9 bases not matched to a gene; V was cut back by 5 bases and J by 0 bases. The CDR3 DNA sequence: TGTGCCAGCAGCCACCGACAGGGGCAGATCTCTGGGGCCAACGTCCTGACTTTC. Protein sequence: CASSHRQGQISGANVLTF.

The chain joins TRBV21-1 to TRBJ1-3; TRBD1, the table's D call, lacks a check against the DNA. TRBV21-1 is designated a pseudogene. This CDR3 is 14 amino acids long. This chain's CDR3 is CASSNRNSGNTIYF. DNA for the CDR3: TGTGCCAGCAGCAACAGGAACTCTGGAAACACCATATATTTT.

The V gene is TRBV29-1, the J gene TRBJ1-2; D is possibly TRBD1 (5 bases). Trimming removed 6 bases from V and 1 base from J, with 12 bases in between. The CDR3 has 13 amino acids. Germline V gives CDR1 SQVTM, CDR2 ANQGSEA. CDR3 protein: CSVNPQGNYGYTF. CDR3 in DNA: TGCAGCGTCAACCCTCAGGGTAACTATGGCTACACCTTC.

The chain joins TRBV28 to TRBJ2-3; tentative D call: TRBD2 (7 bases). Germline V lookup: CDR1 MDHEN, CDR2 SYDVKM. The CDR3 is 14 amino acids. V dropped 3 bases and J dropped 3 bases, with 10 bases sitting between them. The CDR3 reads CASSFGGPTDTQYF. The CDR3 coding sequence is TGTGCCAGCAGTTTCGGGGGGCCAACAGATACGCAGTATTTT.

This clone was counted a few times. The V and J genes are TRBV6-1 and TRBJ1-1; TRBD1 agrees at 8 bases. Per the germline V gene, CDR1 is MNHNS and CDR2 is SASEGT. This CDR3 region has 15 residues. V lost 6 bases, J lost 8 bases, and 14 bases stayed unmatched. CDR3 sequence reads: CASRRQGINLLEAFF. The CDR3 DNA is TGTGCCAGCAGACGACAGGGGATCAATCTCTTGGAAGCTTTCTTT.

The V call is TRBV7-8, the J call TRBJ1-1, with D hard to call. The germline V gene encodes CDR1 SGHVS and CDR2 FQNEAQ. V gave up 5 bases and J gave up 1 base, with 8 bases separating them. The CDR3 contains 13 residues. The DNA of the CDR3 is TGTGCCAGCAGCATTACACGGAACACTGAAGCTTTCTTT. Residues: CASSITRNTEAFF.

This clone was picked up a small number of times. This chain links TRBV10-3 with TRBJ2-7; the D gene is possibly TRBD2 (5 bases). This CDR3 comprises 15 residues. V lost 1 base, J lost 1 base, and 11 bases lay in between. Germline V gene sequence: CDR1 ENHRY, CDR2 SYGVKD. CDR3 DNA sequence: TGTGCCATCAGTGAGTTCGAGCTAGCTTCCTACGAGCAGTACTTC. Protein product: CAISEFELASYEQYF.